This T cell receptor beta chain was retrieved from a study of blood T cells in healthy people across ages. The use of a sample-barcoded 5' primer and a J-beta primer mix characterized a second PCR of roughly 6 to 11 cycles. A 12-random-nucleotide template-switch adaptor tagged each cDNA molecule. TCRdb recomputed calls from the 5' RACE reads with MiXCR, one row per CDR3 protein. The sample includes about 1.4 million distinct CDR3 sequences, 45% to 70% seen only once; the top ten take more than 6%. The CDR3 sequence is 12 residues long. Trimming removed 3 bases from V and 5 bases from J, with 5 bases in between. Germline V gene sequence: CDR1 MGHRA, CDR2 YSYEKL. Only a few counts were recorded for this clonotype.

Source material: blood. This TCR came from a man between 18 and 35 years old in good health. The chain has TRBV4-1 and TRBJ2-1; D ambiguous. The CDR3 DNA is TGCGCCAGCAGCCACGCCGACAATGAGCAGTTCTTC. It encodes CASSHADNEQFF.